These 7 T cell receptor beta chains share one sample of origin, sequenced in a study of T cells expressing NK-cell markers. Using the 5' RACE reads, TCRdb records one entry per CDR3 protein without DNA. The sample shows roughly 150,000 distinct CDR3 sequences, and around a sixth sits with its ten largest clones. Specimen: blood T cells: a sorted CD56 or NKG2C T cell subset, CD4+ or CD8+ T cells, or bulk PBMC T cells (not recorded which). Every receptor here comes from a woman aged 18-70 years in good health.

V is TRBV7-9 and J is TRBJ2-1; TCRdb gives TRBD2 as the D gene, but with no DNA this cannot be confirmed. The CDR3 runs to 14 residues. The germline gives CDR1 SEHNR, CDR2 FQNEAQ (reference sequence). The CDR3 sequence: CASSGDSGRVEQFF.

The chain recombines TRBV15 with TRBJ2-3. The CDR3 has 16 residues. CDR1 LNHNV and CDR2 YYDKDF come from the germline V gene (reference sequence). The CDR3 region is CATSRDRGGGTDTQYF.

The rearrangement joins TRBV11-2 to TRBJ1-4. The CDR3 runs to 13 residues. Germline values: CDR1 SGHAT, CDR2 FQNNGV. CDR3 sequence reads: CASSVAISEKLFF.

V and J are TRBV3-1 and TRBJ2-1. Germline CDR1 LGHDT, CDR2 YNNKEL (reference sequence). The CDR3 length is 14 residues. The CDR3 is CASSQGSATNEQFF.

CDR3 sequence: CSAGVISSEAFF. The rearrangement uses TRBV20-1 and TRBJ1-1. There are 12 residues in the CDR3. The germline gives CDR1 DFQATT, CDR2 SNEGSKA (reference sequence).

The V call is TRBV27, the J call TRBJ2-1; without DNA, the TCRdb call of TRBD2 cannot be checked. The CDR3 has 15 amino acids. Germline V gene sequence: CDR1 MNHEY, CDR2 SMNVEV (reference sequence). The chain's CDR3 is CASRTSGSTYNEQFF.

V is TRBV2 and J is TRBJ2-6; TCRdb selects TRBD1, and the lack of DNA leaves this call unchecked. This CDR3 contains 17 residues. Germline loops: CDR1 SNHLY, CDR2 FYNNEI. Here the CDR3 reads CASSWTGAISGANVLTF.